These 24 T cell receptor beta chains share one sample of origin, sequenced in a study of OX40 agonist ivuxolimab in advanced cancers. Measured with immunoSEQ multiplex PCR; TCRdb has only the in-frame clones, and not every one. The repertoire consists of fewer than 85,000 clones, with about 90% occurring once and the leading ten covering 0.5% to 0.65%. The sequencing used CD4+ or CD8+ T cells sorted from blood, collected in a trial of the OX40 agonist ivuxolimab. These receptors all come from an adult with an advanced solid tumor such as melanoma, head and neck, liver or kidney cancer.

DNA for the CDR3: TGTGCCAGTCGCCTCGCAGGACAGGGAAACTATGGCTACACCTTC. Translation gives CASRLAGQGNYGYTF. J is TRBJ1-2 and V is TRBV19; 8 bases align to TRBD1. Trimming took 8 bases from V and 2 from J; bases not matched to a gene: 10. Germline V CDR1 and CDR2: LNHDA, SQIVND (reference sequence). The CDR3 covers 15 residues.

V is TRBV19 and J is TRBJ1-4; 7 bases line up with TRBD1. With V trimmed by 4 bases and J by 4 bases, 3 bases remained unmatched. Per the germline V gene, CDR1 is LNHDA and CDR2 is SQIVND (reference sequence). The CDR3 has 14 amino acids. CDR3 DNA sequence: TGTGCCAGTAGTAACAACAGGGGTAATGAAAAACTGTTTTTT. Amino acids: CASSNNRGNEKLFF. The full variable domain, its missing parts supplied by reference TRBV19 and TRBJ1-4, is DGGITQSPKYLFRKEGQNVTLSCEQNLNHDAMYWYRQDPGQGLRLIYYSQIVNDFQKGDIAEGYSVSREKKESFPLTVTSAQKNPTAFYLCASSNNRGNEKLFFGSGTQLSVL.

V gene TRBV28 combines with J gene TRBJ2-7; 10 bases match TRBD2. CDR1 is MDHEN and CDR2 is SYDVKM in the germline V gene. This CDR3 region has 15 residues. Germline trimming cut 6 bases from V and 0 bases from J; bases unmatched to any gene: 5. CDR3 DNA sequence: TGTGCCAGCAGGCCTACTAGCGGGATCTCCTACGAGCAGTACTTC. It specifies CASRPTSGISYEQYF.

The CDR3 DNA is TGCGCCAGCAGGAGGTCCCTGACTAGCACAGATACGCAGTATTTT. As protein: CASRRSLTSTDTQYF. V and J are TRBV4-1 and TRBJ2-3, with D hard to call. This CDR3 comprises 15 residues. Germline V lookup: CDR1 MGHRA, CDR2 YSYEKL. The ends were cut back, 6 bases at V and 0 bases at J, with 13 bases in the middle.

The chain joins TRBV19 to TRBJ2-1; D may be TRBD1 or TRBD2 (6 bases each). Trimming stripped 0 bases from V and 7 bases from J, with 22 bases between. CDR1 and CDR2 from the germline V gene are LNHDA and SQIVND (reference sequence). The CDR3 extends over 18 amino acids. Here the CDR3 DNA reads TGTGCCAGTAGTATAGATCATAGAGGGGGGCTCCGGTGGAATGAGCAGTTCTTC. Translated, it gives CASSIDHRGGLRWNEQFF.

The chain employs TRBV11-3 and TRBJ2-5, with 9 nucleotides matching TRBD2. V was pared by 4 bases and J by 1 base, with 7 bases of the junction left unmatched. The CDR3 sequence is 16 residues long. Per germline, CDR1 SGHNT and CDR2 YENEEA. This chain's CDR3 is CASSSPKLAGQETQYF. CDR3 coding DNA: TGTGCCAGCAGCTCCCCCAAACTAGCGGGCCAAGAGACCCAGTACTTC.

The rearrangement uses TRBV7-2 and TRBJ2-3; 8 bases are shared with TRBD2. The CDR3 runs 17 residues. CDR1 and CDR2 (germline): SGHTA, FQGNSA. V shed 2 bases and J 2 bases; nucleotides not matched to a gene: 9. This chain's CDR3 is CASSLKRAGVYTDTQYF. The CDR3 DNA follows: TGTGCCAGCAGCTTAAAAAGAGCGGGAGTCTACACAGATACGCAGTATTTT.

In its sample, this clone was seen once. The chain recombines TRBV28 with TRBJ2-5; 7 positions agree with TRBD1. The CDR3 totals 15 residues. Germline-derived CDR1 and CDR2 are MDHEN and SYDVKM. Trimming took 7 bases from V and 1 from J; bases not matched to a gene: 9. CDR3 nucleotide sequence: TGTGCCAGCAACCCAGGGGACAGCTCCCAAGAGACCCAGTACTTC. Its translation: CASNPGDSSQETQYF.

The J gene is TRBJ2-5, the V gene TRBV5-1, with D uncertain. V was shortened by 4 bases and J by 4 bases, with 20 bases between the two germline ends. This CDR3 is built from 16 residues. Germline CDR1 SGHRS, CDR2 YFSETQ. The CDR3 reads CASSQSINGAGETQYF. CDR3 bases: TGCGCCAGCAGCCAATCGATTAACGGCGCAGGAGAGACCCAGTACTTC.

By its share, this clone is medium-sized (0.01 to 0.1%). The genes are TRBV11-1 and TRBJ2-7; D ambiguous. CDR1 is SGHAT and CDR2 is FQDESV in the germline V gene (reference sequence). This CDR3 region has 16 residues. V lost 4 bases and J lost 2, with 18 bases in between. The DNA for the CDR3 is TGTGCCAGCAGCTCACCGGGTGGGCGCGGAACCTACGAGCAGTACTTC. Its protein is CASSSPGGRGTYEQYF.

The V call is TRBV5-1, the J call TRBJ2-1; 10 bases line up with TRBD2. Germline CDR1 and CDR2: SGHRS and YFSETQ. V shed 0 bases and J 5 bases; nucleotides not matched to a gene: 2. CDR3 size: 15 residues. This CDR3 reads CASSLVAGGHNEQFF. The CDR3 nucleotides read TGCGCCAGCAGCTTGGTAGCGGGAGGTCACAATGAGCAGTTCTTC.

The chain has TRBV28 and TRBJ1-4; tentative D call: TRBD1 (5 bases). V lost 4 bases and J lost 4, with 7 bases in between. Germline CDR1 is MDHEN and CDR2 is SYDVKM. The CDR3 extends over 13 amino acids. The CDR3 region has the DNA TGTGCCAGCAGTTGGGACCTTAATGAAAAACTGTTTTTT. Amino acids: CASSWDLNEKLFF.

The chain links TRBV7-9 to TRBJ1-4; a weak D match, TRBD1 (5 bases). Germline-derived CDR1 and CDR2 are SEHNR and FQNEAQ (reference sequence). V lost 1 base, J lost 7 bases, and 10 bases lay in between. The CDR3 length is 14 residues. CDR3 in amino acids: CASSLVRGGEKLFF. CDR3 coding DNA: TGTGCCAGCAGCTTAGTCCGGGGGGGTGAAAAACTGTTTTTT.

This chain uses TRBV30 with TRBJ2-2, with 8 bases fitting TRBD2. Germline loops: CDR1 GTSNPN, CDR2 SVGIG (reference sequence). This CDR3 is built from 16 residues. The J segment lost 0 bases and the V segment lost 2 bases, leaving 5 bases of the junction unmatched. This CDR3 reads CAWSSGGVTNTGELFF. The CDR3 DNA follows: TGTGCCTGGAGTAGCGGGGGCGTAACGAACACCGGGGAGCTGTTTTTT.

The V call is TRBV7-3, the J call TRBJ2-3; 8 bases agree with TRBD2. Trimming removed 2 bases from V and 3 bases from J; junction bases left unmatched: 4. This CDR3 is built from 15 residues. Germline CDR1 and CDR2: SGHTA and FQGTGA. In nucleotides, the CDR3 is TGTGCCAGCAGCTTAGACGGGAGGGCAACAGATACGCAGTATTTT. Protein: CASSLDGRATDTQYF.

The chain links TRBV30 to TRBJ1-2; D may be TRBD1 (5 bases). This CDR3 has 12 amino acids. V lost 2 bases, J lost 5 bases, and 9 bases lay in between. From germline, CDR1 is GTSNPN and CDR2 SVGIG (reference sequence). DNA of the CDR3: TGTGCCTGGAGTTCGGGGGGATATGGCTACACCTTC. Protein sequence: CAWSSGGYGYTF.

The chain uses TRBV5-1 and TRBJ2-7, with TRBD2 as a possible D gene (6 bases). CDR1 and CDR2 from the germline V gene are SGHRS and YFSETQ. Trimming took off 3 bases at V and 2 bases at J, with 12 bases between the two ends. This CDR3 contains 14 residues. The CDR3 bases are TGCGCCAGCAGCTCGCAAACTAGCACCTACGAGCAGTACTTC. This codes for CASSSQTSTYEQYF.

This chain connects TRBV11-1 to TRBJ1-1; 9 bases line up with TRBD1. Germline loops: CDR1 SGHAT, CDR2 FQDESV (reference sequence). The CDR3 consists of 16 residues. Losses at the gene ends were 2 bases for V and 1 base for J; bases not matched to a gene: 5. The DNA for the CDR3 is TGTGCCAGCAGCTTATCCCCGGGACAGGGGAACACTGAAGCTTTCTTT. It is translated as CASSLSPGQGNTEAFF.

This clone was counted once. The chain employs TRBV28 and TRBJ1-4; D is unclear. There are 13 residues in the CDR3. Trimming pared 4 bases from V and 8 bases from J, leaving 11 bases between. Germline V gene data show CDR1 as MDHEN and CDR2 as SYDVKM. CDR3 in amino acids: CASSSTGIEKLFF. The CDR3 nucleotides read TGTGCCAGCAGTTCGACTGGGATCGAAAAACTGTTTTTT.

The chain's CDR3 is CASSLRGSFYEQYF. The CDR3 DNA is TGTGCCAGCAGCCTCAGGGGCAGCTTCTACGAGCAGTACTTC. V usage is TRBV7-2 and J usage is TRBJ2-7, with a weak D call TRBD1 (6 bases). This CDR3 is built from 14 residues. Germline values: CDR1 SGHTA, CDR2 FQGNSA. Trimming cost V 5 bases and J 3 bases, with 14 bases left between them. Variable domain in full (rest from reference TRBV7-2 and TRBJ2-7): GAGVSQSPSNKVTEKGKDVELRCDPISGHTALYWYRQSLGQGLEFLIYFQGNSAPDKSGLPSDRFSAERTGGSVSTLTIQRTQQEDSAVYLCASSLRGSFYEQYFGPGTRLTVT.

This clone was seen once. The V and J genes are TRBV6-1 and TRBJ2-2, with TRBD2 matching 10 bases. The CDR3 sequence is 17 residues long. The trim removed 6 bases at V and 0 bases at J, leaving 7 bases unmatched. CDR1 is MNHNS, CDR2 SASEGT, per germline. CDR3 region: CASRENLAGANTGELFF. In nucleotides, the CDR3 is TGTGCCAGCAGAGAAAATCTAGCGGGAGCGAACACCGGGGAGCTGTTTTTT.

This chain links TRBV2 with TRBJ2-7; D remains ambiguous. Germline loops: CDR1 SNHLY, CDR2 FYNNEI. Trimming shortened V by 8 bases and J by 9 bases, and 14 bases separated the two germline ends. The CDR3 runs to 11 residues. The CDR3, as DNA: TGTGCCAGCCAGTTGGAGCTTTGGCAGTACTTC. Its protein product is CASQLELWQYF. The full variable domain, with the rest looked up from reference TRBV2 and TRBJ2-7, is EPEVTQTPSHQVTQMGQEVILRCVPISNHLYFYWYRQILGQKVEFLVSFYNNEISEKSEIFDDQFSVERPDGSNFTLKIRSTKLEDSAMYFCASQLELWQYFGPGTRLTVT.

This clone has a single count. The rearrangement joins TRBV7-2 to TRBJ2-7, with D possibly matching TRBD2 (8 bases). The germline V gene has CDR1 SGHTA and CDR2 FQGNSA. The length of the CDR3 is 15 residues. Trimming pared 4 bases from V and 7 bases from J, leaving 20 bases between. The CDR3 spells CASSSRRVAGQEQYF. The CDR3 DNA sequence: TGTGCCAGCAGCTCTAGGAGAGTAGCGGGACAGGAGCAGTACTTC.

V gene TRBV21-1 combines with J gene TRBJ1-2. TRBV21-1 is given as a pseudogene. There are 12 residues in the CDR3. The CDR3 loop reads CATKGFNYGYTF. The CDR3 coding sequence is TGTGCCACTAAAGGGTTTAACTATGGCTACACCTTC.